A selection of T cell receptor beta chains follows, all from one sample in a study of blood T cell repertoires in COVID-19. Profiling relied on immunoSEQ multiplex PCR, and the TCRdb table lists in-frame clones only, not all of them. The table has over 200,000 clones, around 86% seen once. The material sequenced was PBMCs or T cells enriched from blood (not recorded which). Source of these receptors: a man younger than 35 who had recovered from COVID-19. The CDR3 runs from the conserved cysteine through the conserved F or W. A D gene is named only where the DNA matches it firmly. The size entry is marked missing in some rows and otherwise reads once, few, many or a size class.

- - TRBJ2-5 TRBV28 TGTGCCAGCAGGGTGGACAGACAAGAGACCCAGTACTTC CASRVDRQETQYF
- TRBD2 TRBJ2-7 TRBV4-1 TGCGCCAGCAGCCATGGACTAGCGGAACTCTACGAGCAGTACTTC CASSHGLAELYEQYF
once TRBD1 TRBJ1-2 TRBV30 TGTGCCTGGAGCGAATACAGGGGAGCTAACTATGGCTACACCTTC CAWSEYRGANYGYTF
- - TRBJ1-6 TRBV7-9 TGTGCCAGCAGCCACGACAGTCTGGGGGGACCCCTCCACTTT CASSHDSLGGPLHF
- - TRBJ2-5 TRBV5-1 TGCGCCAGCAGCGCGCGGAAGTCACAAGAGACCCAGTACTTC CASSARKSQETQYF
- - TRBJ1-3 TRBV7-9 TGTGCCAGCAGCTTAACCAGCTCTGGAAACACCATATATTTT CASSLTSSGNTIYF
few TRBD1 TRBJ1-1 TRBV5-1 TGCGCCAGCAGCTTAGGGACAGGGGAGACTGAAGCTTTCTTT CASSLGTGETEAFF
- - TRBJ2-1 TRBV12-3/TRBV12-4 TGTGCCAGCAGTTTACGTAGGGACATCCCGTTCTTC CASSLRRDIPFF
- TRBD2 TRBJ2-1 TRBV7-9 TGTGCCAGCAGCTTTTCCGGGACTAGTAGTTATGAGCAGTTCTTC CASSFSGTSSYEQFF
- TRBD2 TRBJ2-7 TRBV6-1 TGTGCCAGCAGTGAAGGCCCAGCGGGGGCCCCCTACGAGCAGTACTTC CASSEGPAGAPYEQYF
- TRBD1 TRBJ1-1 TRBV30 TGTGCCTGGAGTGTAGGGACAGGGACGGCTTTCTTT CAWSVGTGTAFF
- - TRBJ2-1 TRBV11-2 TGTGCCAGCAGCTTATCCCTAGCGATCAGCTCCTACAATGAGCAGTTCTTC CASSLSLAISSYNEQFF
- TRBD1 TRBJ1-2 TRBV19 TGTGCCAGTAGTATGGATGGGACAGGGGCCACCTTTGGTGGCTACACCTTC CASSMDGTGATFGGYTF
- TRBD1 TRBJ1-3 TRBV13 TGTGCCAGCAGCTTACAGGGGGTTACCTCTGGAAACACCATATATTTT CASSLQGVTSGNTIYF
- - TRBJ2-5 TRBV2 TGTGCCAGCAGCCTAACAAGGACAGTAGAAGAGACCCAGTACTTC CASSLTRTVEETQYF
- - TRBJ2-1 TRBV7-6 TGTGCCAGCAGCTTGAAGAGTGAGCAGTTCTTC CASSLKSEQFF
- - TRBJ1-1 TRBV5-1 TGCGCCAGCAGCCCTTCAGGGATCCAGGGCACTGAAGCTTTCTTT CASSPSGIQGTEAFF
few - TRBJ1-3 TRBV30 TGTGCCTGGAGTGTGACAGTTGGAAACACCATATATTTT CAWSVTVGNTIYF
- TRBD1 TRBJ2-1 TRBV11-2 TGTGCCAGCAGCCGGGACAGTTACAATGAGCAGTTCTTC CASSRDSYNEQFF
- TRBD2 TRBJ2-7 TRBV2 TGTGCCAGCAGTGTGGGACTAGCGGGCTCCTACGAGCAGTACTTC CASSVGLAGSYEQYF
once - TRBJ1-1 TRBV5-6 TGTGCCAGCAGCTCCATCTCGGACAGTTACACTGAAGCTTTCTTT CASSSISDSYTEAFF
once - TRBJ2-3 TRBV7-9 TGTGCCAGCAGCCCCCAGGGGGGCTATGGCACAGATACGCAGTATTTT CASSPQGGYGTDTQYF
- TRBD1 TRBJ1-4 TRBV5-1 TGCGCCAGCAGCTTGGGGGACAGGGGCTACGAAAAACTGTTTTTT CASSLGDRGYEKLFF
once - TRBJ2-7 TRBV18 TGTGCCAGCTCACCACCTCGGGGGAGCAGCTACGAGCAGTACTTC CASSPPRGSSYEQYF
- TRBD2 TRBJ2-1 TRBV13 TGTGCCAGCAGCCAAACCCGACTAGCGGGGGGGCAGGATGAGCAGTTCTTC CASSQTRLAGGQDEQFF
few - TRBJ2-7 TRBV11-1 TGTGCCAGCAGCCCATGGCAGGGGACCGACGAGCAGTACTTC CASSPWQGTDEQYF
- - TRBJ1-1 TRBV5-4 TGTGCCAGCAGCTTGGCGGGGCAGGGGCGGAACACTGAAGCTTTCTTT CASSLAGQGRNTEAFF
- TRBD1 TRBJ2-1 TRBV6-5 TGTGCCAGCAGTTATACTAAGGGGGCTTGGAACGGTGAGCAGTTCTTC CASSYTKGAWNGEQFF
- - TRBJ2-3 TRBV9 TGTGCCAGCAGCTCGGACAGTATGGCAGATACGCAGTATTTT CASSSDSMADTQYF
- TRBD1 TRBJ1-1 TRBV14 TGTGCCAGCAGCCAGTACAGGGGGGTTGAAAACACTGAAGCTTTCTTT CASSQYRGVENTEAFF
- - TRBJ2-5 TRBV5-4 TGTGCCAGCAGCTTGCCCTCTCGAGAGACCCAGTACTTC CASSLPSRETQYF
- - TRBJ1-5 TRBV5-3 TGTGCCAGAAGCTTGTTCGCCCGGCAGGGCAATCAGCCCCAGCATTTT CARSLFARQGNQPQHF
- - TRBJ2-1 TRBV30 TGTGCCTGGAGGGGTGGGACAGAGCAGTTCTTC CAWRGGTEQFF
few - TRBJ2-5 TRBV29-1 TGCAGCGTTCCACAGGGTAACGACCAAGAGACCCAGTACTTC CSVPQGNDQETQYF
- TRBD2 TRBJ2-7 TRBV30 TGTGCCTGGAGTGTTGCGGGAGGGCTGTACGAGCAGTACTTC CAWSVAGGLYEQYF
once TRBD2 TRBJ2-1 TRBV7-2 TGTGCCAGCAGCTTAAGGGCTAGCGGGAGCTCGTACAATGAGCAGTTCTTC CASSLRASGSSYNEQFF
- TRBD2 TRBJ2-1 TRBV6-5 TGTGCCAGCAGCCCCGGGAGGGGCGCCTACAATGAGCAGTTCTTC CASSPGRGAYNEQFF
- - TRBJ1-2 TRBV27 TGTGCCAGCAGTTCTGATCAGGGCTTCGGGGGCTACACCTTC CASSSDQGFGGYTF
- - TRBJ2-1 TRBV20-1 TGCAGTGCCATAGGAGCCAACCAGTTCTTC CSAIGANQFF
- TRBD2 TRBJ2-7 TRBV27 TGTGCCAGCAGTTCCACTAGCGGGGGGACCCCCTACGAGCAGTACTTC CASSSTSGGTPYEQYF
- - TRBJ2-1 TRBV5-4 TGTGCCAGCAGGGAGGGGCCTGAGCAGTTCTTC CASREGPEQFF
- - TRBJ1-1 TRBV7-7 TGTGCTAGCAGCACAACTGACACGTCCATGAACACTGAAGCTTTCTTT CASSTTDTSMNTEAFF
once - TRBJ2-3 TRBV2 TGTGCCAGCAGTTTTGGGCAGTTCACAGATACGCAGTATTTT CASSFGQFTDTQYF
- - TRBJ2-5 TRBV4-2 TGTGCCAGCAGCCAAGCGGGGATGGAGACCCAGTACTTC CASSQAGMETQYF
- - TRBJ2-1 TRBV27 TGTGCCAGCAGCTCCTCTTCGCGGAGATCATACAATGAGCAGTTCTTC CASSSSSRRSYNEQFF